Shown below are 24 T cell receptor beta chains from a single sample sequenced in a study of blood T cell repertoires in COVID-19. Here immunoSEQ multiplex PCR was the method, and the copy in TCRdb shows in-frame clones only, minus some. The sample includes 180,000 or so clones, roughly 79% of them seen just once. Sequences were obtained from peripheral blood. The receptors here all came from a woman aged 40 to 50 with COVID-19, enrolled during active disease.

In nucleotides, the CDR3 is TGTGCCAGCTCACCCGGACACCCCTCCTACAATGAGCAGTTCTTC. Amino acid sequence: CASSPGHPSYNEQFF. The chain uses TRBV18 and TRBJ2-1, with D perhaps TRBD1 (5 bases). The V and J ends lost 3 bases and 0 bases respectively, with 9 bases between them. CDR3 length: 15 residues. Germline CDR1 is KGHSH and CDR2 is LQKENI.

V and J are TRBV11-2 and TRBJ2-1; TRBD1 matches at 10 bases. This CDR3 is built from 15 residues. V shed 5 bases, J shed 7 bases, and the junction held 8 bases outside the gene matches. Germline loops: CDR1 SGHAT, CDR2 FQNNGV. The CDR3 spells CASSPWDRGKNEQFF. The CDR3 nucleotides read TGTGCCAGCAGCCCATGGGACAGGGGAAAAAATGAGCAGTTCTTC.

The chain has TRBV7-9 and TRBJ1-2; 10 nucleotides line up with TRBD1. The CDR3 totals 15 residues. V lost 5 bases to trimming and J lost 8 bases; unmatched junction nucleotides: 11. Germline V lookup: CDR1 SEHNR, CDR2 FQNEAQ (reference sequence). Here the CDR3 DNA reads TGTGCCAGCAGCCAAACCGGGACAGGGGTGAACGGCTACACCTTC. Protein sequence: CASSQTGTGVNGYTF.

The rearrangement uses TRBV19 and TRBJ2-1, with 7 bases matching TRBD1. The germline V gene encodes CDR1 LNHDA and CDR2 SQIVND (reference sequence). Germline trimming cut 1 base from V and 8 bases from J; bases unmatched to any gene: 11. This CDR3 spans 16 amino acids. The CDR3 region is CASSIGFRRRGHEQFF. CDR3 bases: TGTGCCAGTAGTATAGGATTCCGCCGAAGGGGGCATGAGCAGTTCTTC.

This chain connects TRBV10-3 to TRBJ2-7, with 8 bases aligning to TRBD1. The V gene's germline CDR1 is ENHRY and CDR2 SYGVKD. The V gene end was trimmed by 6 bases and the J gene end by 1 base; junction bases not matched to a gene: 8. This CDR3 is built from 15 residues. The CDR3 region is CAISDPGGQSYEQYV. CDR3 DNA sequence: TGTGCCATCAGCGACCCAGGGGGCCAATCCTACGAGCAGTACGTC.

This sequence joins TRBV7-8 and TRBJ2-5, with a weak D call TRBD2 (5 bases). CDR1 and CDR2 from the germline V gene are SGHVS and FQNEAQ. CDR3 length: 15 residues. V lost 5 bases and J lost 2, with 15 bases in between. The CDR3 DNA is TGTGCCAGCAGCGACCGTAGGAGGAGACAAGAGACCCAGTACTTC. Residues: CASSDRRRRQETQYF. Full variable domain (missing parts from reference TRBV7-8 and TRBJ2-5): GAGVSQSPRYKVAKRGQDVALRCDPISGHVSLFWYQQALGQGPEFLTYFQNEAQLDKSGLPSDRFFAERPEGSVSTLKIQRTQQEDSAVYLCASSDRRRRQETQYFGPGTRLLVL.

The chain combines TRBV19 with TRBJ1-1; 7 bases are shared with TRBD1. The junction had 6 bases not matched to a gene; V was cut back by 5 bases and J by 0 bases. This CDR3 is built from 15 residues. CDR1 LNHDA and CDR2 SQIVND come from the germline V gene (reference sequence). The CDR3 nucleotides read TGTGCCAGTAGTGGGGGGACAGCCATGAACACTGAAGCTTTCTTT. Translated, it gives CASSGGTAMNTEAFF.

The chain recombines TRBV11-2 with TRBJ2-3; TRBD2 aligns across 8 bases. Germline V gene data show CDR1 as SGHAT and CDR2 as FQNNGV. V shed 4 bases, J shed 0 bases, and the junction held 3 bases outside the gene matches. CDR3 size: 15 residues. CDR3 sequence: CASSSSGSSTDTQYF. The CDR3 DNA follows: TGTGCCAGCAGCTCAAGCGGGAGCAGCACAGATACGCAGTATTTT.

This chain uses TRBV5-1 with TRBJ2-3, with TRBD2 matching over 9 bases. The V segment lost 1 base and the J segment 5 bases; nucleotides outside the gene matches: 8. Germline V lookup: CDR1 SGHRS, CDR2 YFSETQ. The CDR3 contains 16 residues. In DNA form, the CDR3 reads TGCGCCAGCAGCTTGATCGGGGCGGGAGGGCTAGATACGCAGTATTTT. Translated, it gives CASSLIGAGGLDTQYF.

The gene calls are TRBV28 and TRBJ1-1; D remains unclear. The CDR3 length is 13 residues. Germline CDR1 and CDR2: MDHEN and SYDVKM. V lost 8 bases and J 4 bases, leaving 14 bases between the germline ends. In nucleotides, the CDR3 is TGTGCCAGCCAACGGGATATCGGCACTGAAGCTTTCTTT. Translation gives CASQRDIGTEAFF.

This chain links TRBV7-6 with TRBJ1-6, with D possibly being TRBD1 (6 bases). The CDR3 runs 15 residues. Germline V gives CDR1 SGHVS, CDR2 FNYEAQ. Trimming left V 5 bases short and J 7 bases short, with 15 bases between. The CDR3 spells CASSATGTANSPLHF. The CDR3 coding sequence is TGTGCCAGCAGCGCAACAGGGACGGCCAATTCACCCCTCCACTTT.

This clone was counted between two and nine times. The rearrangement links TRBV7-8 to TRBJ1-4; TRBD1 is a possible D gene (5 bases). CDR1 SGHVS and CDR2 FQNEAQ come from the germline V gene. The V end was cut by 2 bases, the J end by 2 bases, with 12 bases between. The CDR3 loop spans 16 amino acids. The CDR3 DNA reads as TGTGCCAGCAGCTTAAGGGGAGGGTTGACTAATGAAAAACTGTTTTTT. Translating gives CASSLRGGLTNEKLFF.

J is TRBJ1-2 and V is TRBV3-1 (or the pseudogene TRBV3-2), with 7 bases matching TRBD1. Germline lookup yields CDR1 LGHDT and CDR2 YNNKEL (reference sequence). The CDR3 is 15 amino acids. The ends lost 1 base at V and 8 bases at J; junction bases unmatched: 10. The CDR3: CASSQARQGTGGYTF. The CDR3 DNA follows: TGTGCCAGCAGCCAAGCCCGACAGGGAACGGGCGGCTACACCTTC.

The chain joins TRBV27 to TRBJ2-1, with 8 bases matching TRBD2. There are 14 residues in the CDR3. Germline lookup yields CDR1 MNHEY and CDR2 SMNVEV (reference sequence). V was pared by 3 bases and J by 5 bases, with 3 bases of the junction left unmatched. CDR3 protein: CASSFSGNNNEQFF. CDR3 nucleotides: TGTGCCAGCAGTTTTAGCGGGAACAACAATGAGCAGTTCTTC.

The CDR3 sequence: CAISEIGDYGYTF. DNA for the CDR3: TGTGCCATCAGTGAAATAGGGGACTATGGCTACACCTTC. This chain links TRBV10-3 with TRBJ1-2; TRBD1 is a possible D gene (5 bases). Germline CDR1 reads ENHRY; CDR2 reads SYGVKD. The V end was cut by 3 bases, the J end by 3 bases, with 8 bases between. The CDR3 has 13 amino acids.

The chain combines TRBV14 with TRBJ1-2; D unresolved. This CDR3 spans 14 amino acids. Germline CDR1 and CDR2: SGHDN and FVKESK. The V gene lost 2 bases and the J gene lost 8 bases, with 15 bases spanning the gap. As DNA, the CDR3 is TGTGCCAGCAGCCAATCCGCCCTCATGAGAGGCTACACCTTC. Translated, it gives CASSQSALMRGYTF.

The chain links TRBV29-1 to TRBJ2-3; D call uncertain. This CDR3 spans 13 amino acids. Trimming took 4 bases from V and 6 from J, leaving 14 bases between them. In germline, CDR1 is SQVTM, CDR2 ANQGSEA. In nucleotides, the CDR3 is TGCAGCGTTGCCTCGACTTTCGGGGATACGCAGTATTTT. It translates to CSVASTFGDTQYF.

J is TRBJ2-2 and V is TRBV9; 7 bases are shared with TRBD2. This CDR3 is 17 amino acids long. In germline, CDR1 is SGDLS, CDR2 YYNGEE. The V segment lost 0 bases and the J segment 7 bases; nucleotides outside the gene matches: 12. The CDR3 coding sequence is TGTGCCAGCAGCGTAGCTTATGGCGGGGGTCAGTACGGGGAGCTGTTTTTT. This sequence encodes CASSVAYGGGQYGELFF.

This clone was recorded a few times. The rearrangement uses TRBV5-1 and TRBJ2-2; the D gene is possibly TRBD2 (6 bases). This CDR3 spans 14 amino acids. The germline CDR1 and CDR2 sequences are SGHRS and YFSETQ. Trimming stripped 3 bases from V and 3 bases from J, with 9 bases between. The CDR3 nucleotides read TGCGCCAGCAGCTGGGACTCACACACCGGGGAGCTGTTTTTT. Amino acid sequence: CASSWDSHTGELFF.

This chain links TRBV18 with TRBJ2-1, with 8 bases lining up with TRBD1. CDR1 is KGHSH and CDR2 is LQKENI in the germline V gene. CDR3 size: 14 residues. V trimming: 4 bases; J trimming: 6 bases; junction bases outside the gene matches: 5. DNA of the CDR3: TGTGCCAGCTCACAGGGACAGGAACTCAATGAGCAGTTCTTC. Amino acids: CASSQGQELNEQFF.

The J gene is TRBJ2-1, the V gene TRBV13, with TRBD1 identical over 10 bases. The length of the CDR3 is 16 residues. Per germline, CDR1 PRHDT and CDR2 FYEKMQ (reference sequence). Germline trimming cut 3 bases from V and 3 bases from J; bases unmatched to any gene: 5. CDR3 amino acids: CASSLRDRGGYNEQFF. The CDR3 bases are TGTGCCAGCAGCTTGAGGGACAGGGGAGGCTACAATGAGCAGTTCTTC.

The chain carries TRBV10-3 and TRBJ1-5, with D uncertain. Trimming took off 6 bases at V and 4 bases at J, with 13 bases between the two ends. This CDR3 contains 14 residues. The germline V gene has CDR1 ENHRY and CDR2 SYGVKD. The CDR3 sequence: CAISSGIPNQPQHF. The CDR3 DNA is TGTGCCATCAGCTCCGGGATTCCGAATCAGCCCCAGCATTTT.

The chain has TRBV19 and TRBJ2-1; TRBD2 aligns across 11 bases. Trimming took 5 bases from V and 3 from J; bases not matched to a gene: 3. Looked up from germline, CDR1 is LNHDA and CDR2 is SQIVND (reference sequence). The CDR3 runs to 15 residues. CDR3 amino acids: CASSPGTSGYNEQFF. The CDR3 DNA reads TGTGCCAGTAGTCCCGGGACTAGCGGCTACAATGAGCAGTTCTTC.

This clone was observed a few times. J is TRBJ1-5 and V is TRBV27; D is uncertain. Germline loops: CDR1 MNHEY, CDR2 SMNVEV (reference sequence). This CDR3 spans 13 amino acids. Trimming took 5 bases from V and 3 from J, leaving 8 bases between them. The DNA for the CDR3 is TGTGCCAGCAGTCCAGGATCCAATCAGCCCCAGCATTTT. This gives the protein CASSPGSNQPQHF.